The text below deals with one TCR beta chain. TCRdb reanalysed the 5' RACE reads using MiXCR and keeps one entry per CDR3 protein. The table includes a few hundred thousand distinct CDR3 sequences, more than 20% detected once. This record comes from a study of T-cell memory formation after mild COVID-19. Trimming removed 1 base from V and 7 bases from J, with 10 bases in between. The CDR3 totals 13 residues. Germline CDR1 MNHEY, CDR2 SVGEGT. The sample consisted of PBMCs or a T cell subset sorted from them (not recorded which). The clonotype originates from an adult woman who had mild COVID-19 (a few samples of this study predate the infection). Cell type and time point are not known. The rearrangement uses TRBV6-2 or TRBV6-3 and TRBJ1-1, with D perhaps TRBD1 (6 bases). In DNA form, the CDR3 reads TGTGCCAGCAGTTACTGGGACACCCTTGAAGCTTTCTTT. Translated, it gives CASSYWDTLEAFF.